These 15 T cell receptor beta chains came from one sample sequenced in a study of T cell responses to AZD1222 COVID-19 vaccine. TCRdb's copy holds only in-frame clones and misses some; the assay was immunoSEQ multiplex PCR. Among 25,000 to 30,000 clones listed, nearly 95% were seen once. Sample: peripheral blood, taken on day 0 of AZD1222 vaccination. These receptors were obtained from an adult in good health.

The genes are TRBV29-1 and TRBJ2-5; D is unclear. The CDR3 totals 12 residues. Germline CDR1 is SQVTM and CDR2 is ANQGSEA. V shed 1 base and J shed 4 bases, with 7 bases lying between them. CDR3 in DNA: TGCAGCGTTGAAGTGCCGGGAGAGACCCAGTACTTC. Protein sequence: CSVEVPGETQYF.

The J gene is TRBJ1-1, the V gene TRBV11-2, with 8 bases aligning to TRBD1. This CDR3 contains 16 residues. Germline CDR1 reads SGHAT; CDR2 reads FQNNGV. Losses at the gene ends were 1 base for V and 4 bases for J; bases not matched to a gene: 8. The CDR3 spells CASSLAARGPGTEAFF. CDR3 DNA: TGTGCCAGCAGCTTAGCCGCCAGGGGGCCCGGCACTGAAGCTTTCTTT.

This chain uses TRBV5-5 with TRBJ2-7, with D perhaps TRBD1 or TRBD2 (6 bases each). CDR3 length: 14 amino acids. Deletions cut 4 bases from V and 0 bases from J, with 11 bases between. Germline V CDR1 and CDR2: SGHKS, YYEKEE (reference sequence). The chain's CDR3 is CASSRGGFSYEQYF. In DNA, the CDR3 is TGTGCCAGCAGCCGAGGGGGGTTCTCCTACGAGCAGTACTTC.

J is TRBJ1-3 and V is TRBV9; D unclear. Germline CDR1 SGDLS, CDR2 YYNGEE. V was shortened by 6 bases and J by 1 base, with 11 bases between the two germline ends. This CDR3 is built from 14 residues. As DNA, the CDR3 is TGTGCCAGCACCCCGGGGATTTCTGGAAACACCATATATTTT. Protein: CASTPGISGNTIYF.

The rearrangement links TRBV3-1 (or the pseudogene TRBV3-2) to TRBJ1-2; no reliable D call. V was clipped by 4 bases and J by 3 bases, with 15 bases between them. There are 15 residues in the CDR3. Germline lookup yields CDR1 LGHDT and CDR2 YNNKEL (reference sequence). As DNA, the CDR3 is TGTGCCAGCAGCCCCGGATATGGAGGGCACTATGGCTACACCTTC. It encodes CASSPGYGGHYGYTF.

This chain joins TRBV7-9 and TRBJ2-3; the match to TRBD1 covers 10 bases. Germline assignment: CDR1 SEHNR and CDR2 FQNEAQ (reference sequence). V was pared by 4 bases and J by 5 bases, with 6 bases of the junction left unmatched. The CDR3 length is 15 residues. In nucleotides, the CDR3 is TGTGCCAGCAGCTCCGGGACAGGGGTAGTAGATACGCAGTATTTT. It encodes CASSSGTGVVDTQYF.

The chain employs TRBV10-3 and TRBJ2-7; D is unclear. Germline-derived CDR1 and CDR2 are ENHRY and SYGVKD. Deletions cut 5 bases from V and 6 bases from J, with 11 bases between. CDR3 length: 12 residues. In nucleotides, the CDR3 is TGTGCCATCAGTAGCGTGGGTCCCGAGCAGTACTTC. Translated, it gives CAISSVGPEQYF.

The count of this clone is one. This chain joins TRBV4-1 and TRBJ1-1, with D hard to call. Per the germline V gene, CDR1 is MGHRA and CDR2 is YSYEKL. The CDR3 consists of 15 residues. V was pared by 4 bases and J by 10 bases, with 22 bases between. The CDR3 region has the DNA TGCGCCAGCAGCCCACCCCGGGTTCCCCCTCCTGGAGCTTTCTTT. This codes for CASSPPRVPPPGAFF.

This clone was seen once. In DNA form, the CDR3 reads TGTGCCAGCAGTTTATCCGGCAGCTATGGCTACACCTTC. Residues: CASSLSGSYGYTF. The chain carries TRBV27 and TRBJ1-2; D call uncertain. Germline CDR1 is MNHEY and CDR2 is SMNVEV (reference sequence). Trimming pared 0 bases from V and 4 bases from J, leaving 6 bases between. The CDR3 covers 13 residues.

V gene TRBV10-1 combines with J gene TRBJ2-5, with 9 bases lining up with TRBD2. V shed 3 bases and J 5 bases; nucleotides not matched to a gene: 10. Germline CDR1 reads WNHNN; CDR2 reads SYGVQD (reference sequence). The length of the CDR3 is 16 residues. CDR3 sequence reads: CASSDRAGGPRETQYF. Here the CDR3 DNA reads TGCGCCAGCAGTGATCGGGCGGGAGGGCCCCGGGAGACCCAGTACTTC.

V is TRBV7-2 and J is TRBJ1-5; D gene ambiguous. The CDR3 is 12 residues long. CDR1 SGHTA and CDR2 FQGNSA come from the germline V gene. Trimming took off 6 bases at V and 0 bases at J, with 3 bases between the two ends. The CDR3 region is CASSFSNQPQHF. CDR3 bases: TGTGCCAGCAGTTTTAGCAATCAGCCCCAGCATTTT.

The gene calls are TRBV5-8 and TRBJ2-3; TRBD1 aligns across 11 bases. CDR3 length: 16 residues. Unmatched junction bases numbered 13, after V lost 4 bases and J lost 9 bases. Looked up from germline, CDR1 is SGHTS and CDR2 is YDEGEE. The CDR3: CASSRGTGGRGATQYF. CDR3 nucleotides: TGTGCCAGCAGCCGAGGGACAGGGGGAAGGGGCGCGACGCAGTATTTT.

CDR3 loop: CASSFYRDRPSNYGYTF. CDR3 DNA sequence: TGTGCCAGCAGCTTCTACCGGGACAGGCCATCTAACTATGGCTACACCTTC. The chain employs TRBV5-5 and TRBJ1-2; 8 bases fit TRBD1. J was trimmed by 0 bases and V by 2 bases; bases with no gene match: 9. Germline CDR1 reads SGHKS; CDR2 reads YYEKEE (reference sequence). The CDR3 consists of 17 residues.

This rearrangement joins TRBV6-6 to TRBJ1-1; D gene unclear. Trimming left V 2 bases short and J 0 bases short, with 4 bases between. Germline V gene lookup returns CDR1 MNHNY and CDR2 SVGAGI (reference sequence). This CDR3 spans 13 amino acids. CDR3 nucleotides: TGTGCCAGCAGTTACCAAGTGAACACTGAAGCTTTCTTT. The encoded protein is CASSYQVNTEAFF.

The V and J genes are TRBV5-1 and TRBJ2-5; no firm D call. CDR3 length equals 14 residues. Trimming took 2 bases from V and 2 from J, leaving 10 bases between them. Germline CDR1 is SGHRS and CDR2 is YFSETQ. This chain's CDR3 is CASSFPGGQETQYF. In DNA form, the CDR3 reads TGCGCCAGCAGCTTTCCGGGTGGGCAAGAGACCCAGTACTTC.